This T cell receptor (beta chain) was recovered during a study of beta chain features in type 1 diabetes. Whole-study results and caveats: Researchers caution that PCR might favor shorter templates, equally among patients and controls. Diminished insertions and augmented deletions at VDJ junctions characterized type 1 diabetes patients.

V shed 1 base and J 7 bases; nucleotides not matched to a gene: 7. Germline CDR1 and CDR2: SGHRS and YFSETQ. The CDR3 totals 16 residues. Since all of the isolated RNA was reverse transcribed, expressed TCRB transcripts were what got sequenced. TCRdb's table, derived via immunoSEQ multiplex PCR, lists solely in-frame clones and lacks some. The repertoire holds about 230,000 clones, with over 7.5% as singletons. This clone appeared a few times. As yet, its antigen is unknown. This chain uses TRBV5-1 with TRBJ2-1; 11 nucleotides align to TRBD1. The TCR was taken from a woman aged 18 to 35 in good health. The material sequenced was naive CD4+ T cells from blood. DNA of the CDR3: TGCGCCAGCAGCTTGAGGACAGGGGGCGCGTCAAATGAGCAGTTCTTC. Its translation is CASSLRTGGASNEQFF. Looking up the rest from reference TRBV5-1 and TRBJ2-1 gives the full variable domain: KAGVTQTPRYLIKTRGQQVTLSCSPISGHRSVSWYQQTPGQGLQFLFEYFSETQRNKGNFPGRFSGRQFSNSRSEMNVSTLELGDSALYLCASSLRTGGASNEQFFGPGTRLTVL.